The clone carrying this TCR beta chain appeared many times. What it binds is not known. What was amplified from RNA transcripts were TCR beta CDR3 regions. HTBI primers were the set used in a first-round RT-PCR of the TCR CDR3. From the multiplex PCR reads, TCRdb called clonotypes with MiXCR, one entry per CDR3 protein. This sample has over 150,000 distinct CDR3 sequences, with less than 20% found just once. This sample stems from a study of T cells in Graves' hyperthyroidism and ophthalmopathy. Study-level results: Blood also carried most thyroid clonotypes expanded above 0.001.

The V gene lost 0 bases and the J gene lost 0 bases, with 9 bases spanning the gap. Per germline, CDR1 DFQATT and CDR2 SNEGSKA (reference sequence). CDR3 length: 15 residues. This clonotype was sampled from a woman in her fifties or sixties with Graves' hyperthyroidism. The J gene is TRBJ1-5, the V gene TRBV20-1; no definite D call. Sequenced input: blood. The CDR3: CSARDENYSNQPQHF. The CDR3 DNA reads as TGCAGTGCTAGAGACGAAAACTATAGCAATCAGCCCCAGCATTTT.